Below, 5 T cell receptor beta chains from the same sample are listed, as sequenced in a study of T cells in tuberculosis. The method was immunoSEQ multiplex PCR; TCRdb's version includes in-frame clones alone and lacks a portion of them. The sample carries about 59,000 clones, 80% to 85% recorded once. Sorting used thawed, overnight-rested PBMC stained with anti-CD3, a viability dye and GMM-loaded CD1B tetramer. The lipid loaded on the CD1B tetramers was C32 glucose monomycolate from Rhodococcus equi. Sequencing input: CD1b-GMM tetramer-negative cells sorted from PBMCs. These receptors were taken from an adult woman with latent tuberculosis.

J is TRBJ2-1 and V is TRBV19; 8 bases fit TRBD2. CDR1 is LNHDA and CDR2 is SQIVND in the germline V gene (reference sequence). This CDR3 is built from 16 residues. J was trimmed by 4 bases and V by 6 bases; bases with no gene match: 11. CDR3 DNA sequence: TGTGCCAGTAGCAAGAAACGGCGGGGGGCTTACAATGAGCAGTTCTTC. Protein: CASSKKRRGAYNEQFF.

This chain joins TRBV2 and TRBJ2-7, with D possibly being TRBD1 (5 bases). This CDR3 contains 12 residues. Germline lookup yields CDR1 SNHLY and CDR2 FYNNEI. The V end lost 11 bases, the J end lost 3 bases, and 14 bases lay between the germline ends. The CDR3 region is CARSRDRYEQYF. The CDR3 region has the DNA TGTGCCCGGTCCAGGGATCGCTACGAGCAGTACTTC.

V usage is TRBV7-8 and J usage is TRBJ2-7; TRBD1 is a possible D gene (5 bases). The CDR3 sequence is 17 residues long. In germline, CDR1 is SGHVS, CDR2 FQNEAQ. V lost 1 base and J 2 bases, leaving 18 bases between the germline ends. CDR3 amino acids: CASSLVLGLHPPYEQYF. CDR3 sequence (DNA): TGTGCCAGCAGCTTAGTATTGGGGCTCCACCCCCCCTACGAGCAGTACTTC.

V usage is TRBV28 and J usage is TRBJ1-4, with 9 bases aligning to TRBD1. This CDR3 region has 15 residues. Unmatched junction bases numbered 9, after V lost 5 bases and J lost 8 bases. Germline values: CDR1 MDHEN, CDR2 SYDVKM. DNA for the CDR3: TGTGCCAGCAGTACGAGAGGACAGGGGCCGGAAAAACTGTTTTTT. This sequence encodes CASSTRGQGPEKLFF.

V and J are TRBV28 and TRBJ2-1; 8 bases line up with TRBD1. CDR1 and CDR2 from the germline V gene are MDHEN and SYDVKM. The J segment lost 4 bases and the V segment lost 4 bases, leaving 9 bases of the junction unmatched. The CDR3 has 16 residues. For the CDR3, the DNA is TGTGCCAGCAGTTCCCTCTCGGGACAGGCTTACAATGAGCAGTTCTTC. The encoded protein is CASSSLSGQAYNEQFF.